This entry lists 16 T cell receptor beta chains sequenced from one sample in a study of human T cells and chemical hapten exposure. TCRdb redid the calling of the RACE reads with MiXCR, one entry per CDR3 protein. Here the sample spans 75,000 to 90,000 distinct CDR3 sequences, 10% to 12% being singletons. Time point given: patch test 3, about 24 weeks after DPC sensitization. As to treatment: therapeutic diphenylcyclopropenone sensitization with weekly scalp DPC. The source was whole blood, collected in connection with sensitization to the hapten diphenylcyclopropenone (DPC). The receptors were gathered from a woman aged 45-59 years with alopecia areata. Some clones in this sample may be carry-over from other donors' samples.

This clonotype was picked up many times. V gene TRBV6-5 combines with J gene TRBJ1-1; D may be TRBD1 (5 bases). V was shortened by 6 bases and J by 7 bases, with 21 bases between the two germline ends. Germline V gene data show CDR1 as MNHEY and CDR2 as SVGAGI. The CDR3 contains 15 residues. The CDR3 here is CASRLGGGDFSEAFF. CDR3 nucleotides: TGTGCCAGCAGACTCGGGGGGGGAGATTTTAGTGAAGCTTTCTTT.

The chain recombines TRBV18 with TRBJ2-1; the D gene is possibly TRBD2 (6 bases). V lost 3 bases to trimming and J lost 7 bases, with 13 bases between them. The CDR3 has 14 residues. The germline V gene encodes CDR1 KGHSH and CDR2 LQKENI. The CDR3 DNA follows: TGTGCCAGCTCACCGGGACGCCGGGGGAATGAGCAGTTCTTC. It specifies CASSPGRRGNEQFF.

The chain has TRBV7-8 and TRBJ2-2; TRBD2 agrees at 8 bases. Germline V gene sequence: CDR1 SGHVS, CDR2 FQNEAQ. Germline trimming cut 2 bases from V and 4 bases from J; bases unmatched to any gene: 6. CDR3 length equals 16 residues. CDR3 in DNA: TGTGCCAGCAGCTTAAGTAGCGGGGCAATCACCGGGGAGCTGTTTTTT. Translation gives CASSLSSGAITGELFF.

Ten or more counts support this clonotype. V is TRBV12-3 or TRBV12-4 and J is TRBJ1-5; D unresolved. CDR3 size: 14 residues. The V and J ends lost 6 bases and 5 bases respectively, with 14 bases between them. The CDR3 protein is CASSSYDGDQPQHF. In DNA form, the CDR3 reads TGTGCCAGCAGCTCCTATGACGGGGATCAGCCCCAGCATTTT.

The chain carries TRBV10-3 and TRBJ2-7, with TRBD1 identical over 10 bases. Germline CDR1 is ENHRY and CDR2 is SYGVKD. J lost 2 bases, V lost 6 bases, and 7 bases had no gene match. This CDR3 region has 15 residues. The CDR3 spells CAISDGTGAPYEQYF. In DNA form, the CDR3 reads TGTGCCATCAGCGACGGGACAGGGGCCCCCTACGAGCAGTACTTC.

This clonotype was seen repeatedly, ten times or more. The CDR3 region is CASSKQGGGSTDTQYF. CDR3 sequence (DNA): TGTGCCAGTAGTAAACAGGGAGGTGGAAGCACAGATACGCAGTATTTT. This chain links TRBV19 with TRBJ2-3; TRBD1 or TRBD2 may be the D gene (6 bases each). The CDR3 consists of 16 residues. Germline V CDR1 and CDR2: LNHDA, SQIVND (reference sequence). Trimming removed 4 bases at V and 0 bases at J, with 14 bases between.

This clonotype was seen at least ten times. A read error may account for a junction end that differs from germline. This rearrangement joins TRBV7-9 to TRBJ1-1, with a weak D call TRBD1 (6 bases). The CDR3 contains 13 residues. The germline V gene has CDR1 SEHNR and CDR2 FQNEAQ (reference sequence). DNA for the CDR3: TGTGCCAGCAGCTCAACAGGGCGGACTGAAGTTTTCTTT. It yields the protein CASSSTGRTEVFF.

The chain is built from TRBV7-6 and TRBJ2-2; D may match TRBD1 or TRBD2 (6 bases each). This CDR3 is 16 amino acids long. Germline V gene lookup returns CDR1 SGHVS and CDR2 FNYEAQ. V dropped 3 bases and J dropped 2 bases, with 13 bases sitting between them. The CDR3 is CASSFLGGFNTGELFF. DNA of the CDR3: TGTGCCAGCAGCTTTCTCGGGGGCTTCAACACCGGGGAGCTGTTTTTT.

This clonotype has a count of ten or more. V usage is TRBV6-5 and J usage is TRBJ2-7; TRBD1 is a possible D gene (6 bases). The CDR3 has 15 residues. Germline V gives CDR1 MNHEY, CDR2 SVGAGI. V gave up 3 bases and J gave up 1 base, with 13 bases separating them. The CDR3 reads CASSYDRTASYEQYF. The CDR3 DNA reads as TGTGCCAGCAGTTATGACCGGACAGCGTCCTACGAGCAGTACTTC.

This clonotype was seen repeatedly, ten times or more. The rearrangement links TRBV29-1 to TRBJ2-3; D remains unclear. Germline CDR1 reads SQVTM; CDR2 reads ANQGSEA. CDR3 length: 13 residues. The V and J ends lost 7 bases and 0 bases respectively, with 11 bases between them. Written as DNA, the CDR3 is TGCAGCGCACCTTTCGCTAGCACAGATACGCAGTATTTT. Amino acids: CSAPFASTDTQYF.

This clonotype showed up just a few times. The chain is built from TRBV29-1 and TRBJ2-1; the D gene is possibly TRBD2 (5 bases). Germline lookup yields CDR1 SQVTM and CDR2 ANQGSEA. CDR3 length equals 13 residues. DNA for the CDR3: TGCGCTGGGAGACCCAACCCTGGCAATGAGCAGTTCTTC. Translating gives CAGRPNPGNEQFF.

This clonotype was found many times. The rearrangement joins TRBV12-3 or TRBV12-4 to TRBJ2-3; TRBD1 matches 9 bases. Unmatched junction bases numbered 16, after V lost 5 bases and J lost 1 base. The CDR3 runs 19 residues. CDR3 nucleotides: TGTGCCAGCAGTCCGTATCGAATCGGGACAGGGTCCCGCACAGATACGCAGTATTTT. It is translated as CASSPYRIGTGSRTDTQYF.

Concerning this clonotype itself: A much larger clone differs from this one at a single base, so this may be a read error. The gene calls are TRBV6-5 and TRBJ1-2; D is ambiguous. This CDR3 has 13 residues. Trimming removed 10 bases from V and 4 bases from J, with 16 bases in between. CDR1 is MNHEY and CDR2 is SVGAGI in the germline V gene. DNA of the CDR3: TGTGCCACTTATGCTGGACGGATCTATGGCTACACCTTC. The encoded protein is CATYAGRIYGYTF.

The V call is TRBV18, the J call TRBJ2-7, with TRBD2 identical over 7 bases. V gave up 2 bases and J gave up 2 bases; unmatched junction bases: 3. The CDR3 covers 14 residues. Germline V lookup: CDR1 KGHSH, CDR2 LQKENI. The CDR3 bases are TGTGCCAGCTCACCAGCGGGAGTTCCCTACGAGCAGTACTTC. Amino acids: CASSPAGVPYEQYF.

The J gene is TRBJ2-1, the V gene TRBV3-1; 9 bases fit TRBD1. This CDR3 spans 14 amino acids. Trimming took 3 bases from V and 12 from J; bases not matched to a gene: 9. Per the germline V gene, CDR1 is LGHDT and CDR2 is YNNKEL (reference sequence). The CDR3 nucleotides read TGTGCCAGCAGCCAGGGGACAGGGCGAGGTGTGCAGTTCTTC. Amino acids: CASSQGTGRGVQFF.

This clonotype has ten or more counts. This chain links TRBV3-1 with TRBJ2-2; D is uncertain. Trimming took 4 bases from V and 1 from J, leaving 7 bases between them. Germline CDR1 is LGHDT and CDR2 is YNNKEL (reference sequence). CDR3 size: 14 residues. CDR3 in DNA: TGTGCCAGCAGCCTCCTAGAGAACACCGGGGAGCTGTTTTTT. The encoded protein is CASSLLENTGELFF.